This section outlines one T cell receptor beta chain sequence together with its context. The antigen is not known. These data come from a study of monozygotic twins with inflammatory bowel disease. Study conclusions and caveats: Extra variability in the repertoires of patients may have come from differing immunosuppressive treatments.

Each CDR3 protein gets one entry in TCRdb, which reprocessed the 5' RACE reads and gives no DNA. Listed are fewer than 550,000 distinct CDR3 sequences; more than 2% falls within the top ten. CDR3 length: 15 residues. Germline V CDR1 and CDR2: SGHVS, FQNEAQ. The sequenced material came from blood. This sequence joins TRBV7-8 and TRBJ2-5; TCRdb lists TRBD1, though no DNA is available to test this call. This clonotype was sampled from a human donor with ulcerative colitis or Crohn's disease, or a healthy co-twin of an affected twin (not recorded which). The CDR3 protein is CASSWGRGGQETQYF.